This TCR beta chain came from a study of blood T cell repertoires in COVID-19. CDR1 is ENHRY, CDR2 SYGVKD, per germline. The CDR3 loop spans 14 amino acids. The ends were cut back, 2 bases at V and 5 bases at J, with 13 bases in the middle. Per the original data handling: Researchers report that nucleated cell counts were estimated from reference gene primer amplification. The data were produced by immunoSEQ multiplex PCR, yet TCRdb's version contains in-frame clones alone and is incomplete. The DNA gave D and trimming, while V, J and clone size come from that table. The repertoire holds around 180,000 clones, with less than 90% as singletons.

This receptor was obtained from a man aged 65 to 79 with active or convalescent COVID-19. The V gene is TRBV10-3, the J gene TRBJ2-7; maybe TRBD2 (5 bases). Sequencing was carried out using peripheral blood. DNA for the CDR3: TGTGCCATCAGTGAGCCTCCAAGTAGCGACGAGCAGTACTTC. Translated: CAISEPPSSDEQYF.